These 11 T cell receptor beta chains share one sample of origin, sequenced in a study of glioma-infiltrating T cells after dendritic cell vaccination. The data were produced by immunoSEQ multiplex PCR, yet TCRdb's version contains in-frame clones alone and is incomplete. The sample contains roughly 100,000 clones, 90% of which appear only once. Sample time point: after dendritic cell vaccination, including at tumor progression/relapse. Sequencing was performed on blood, taken after dendritic cell vaccination. All receptors come from a human donor with glioblastoma.

This CDR3 reads CASSEDLGEGTEAFF. The DNA for the CDR3 is TGCGCCAGCAGTGAGGACTTGGGGGAGGGCACTGAAGCTTTCTTT. The rearrangement uses TRBV10-2 and TRBJ1-1; maybe TRBD1 (5 bases). Germline V gene sequence: CDR1 WSHSY, CDR2 SAAADI. V lost 2 bases to trimming and J lost 4 bases, with 14 bases between them. CDR3 length: 15 residues.

V is TRBV6-1 and J is TRBJ1-1; D may be TRBD1 (5 bases). This CDR3 has 13 amino acids. Germline CDR1 and CDR2: MNHNS and SASEGT. Trimming shortened V by 5 bases and J by 10 bases, and 17 bases separated the two germline ends. CDR3 nucleotide sequence: TGTGCCAGCAGTCCCGGGGGACGTAGTGGAGCTTTCTTT. It yields the protein CASSPGGRSGAFF.

The rearrangement uses TRBV4-1 and TRBJ2-7, with 12 bases identical to TRBD2. The CDR3 length is 16 residues. J gave up 6 bases and V 9 bases, and 15 bases lay outside the gene matches. CDR1 MGHRA and CDR2 YSYEKL come from the germline V gene. The CDR3 nucleotides read TGCGCCAGGCCGGAGGGGACTAGCGGGCCTGTAGGCGAGCAGTACTTC. Translating gives CARPEGTSGPVGEQYF.

The V gene is TRBV5-5, the J gene TRBJ1-2, with D hard to call. V was cut by 0 bases and J by 8 bases, with 11 bases left in between. This CDR3 is built from 13 residues. Germline lookup yields CDR1 SGHKS and CDR2 YYEKEE (reference sequence). The CDR3 DNA follows: TGTGCCAGCAGCTTGGTTGTTGCGCTAGGCTACACCTTC. Its protein is CASSLVVALGYTF.

V is TRBV5-4 and J is TRBJ2-7; D is perhaps TRBD2 (6 bases). The CDR3 contains 14 residues. V lost 2 bases, J lost 1 base, and 10 bases lay in between. Germline CDR1 and CDR2: SGHNT and YYREEE (reference sequence). As DNA, the CDR3 is TGTGCCAGCAGCTTAAGCCGGGGGTCCTACGAGCAGTACTTC. This codes for CASSLSRGSYEQYF.

The chain is built from TRBV6-1 and TRBJ1-2; 9 bases line up with TRBD1. The trim removed 5 bases at V and 6 bases at J, leaving 4 bases unmatched. Germline loops: CDR1 MNHNS, CDR2 SASEGT. This CDR3 spans 13 amino acids. CDR3 sequence reads: CASSLQGADGYTF. The DNA of the CDR3 is TGTGCCAGCAGTTTACAGGGGGCAGATGGCTACACCTTC.

The chain combines TRBV19 with TRBJ1-2; the D gene is possibly TRBD1 (5 bases). CDR3 length: 15 amino acids. Germline-derived CDR1 and CDR2 are LNHDA and SQIVND (reference sequence). With 1 base removed from V and 8 bases from J, the gap between germline ends came to 17 bases. CDR3 sequence (DNA): TGTGCCAGTAGTATAGTAGGACGGACACAGTCGGGCTACACCTTC. It translates to CASSIVGRTQSGYTF.

About this clone itself: The same CDR3 is also encoded by other DNA sequences in this sample. This chain links TRBV6-5 with TRBJ1-1, with TRBD1 matching 10 bases. Germline assignment: CDR1 MNHEY and CDR2 SVGAGI. This CDR3 contains 14 residues. J lost 5 bases, V lost 5 bases, and 5 bases had no gene match. As DNA, the CDR3 is TGTGCCAGCAGTCCAGACAGGGGGCGAACTGAAGCTTTCTTT. This gives the protein CASSPDRGRTEAFF.

CDR3 in DNA: TGTGCCAGCAGCCAACTCGGGACTAGCGGGAGCTCCTACGAGCAGTACTTC. Protein sequence: CASSQLGTSGSSYEQYF. The rearrangement joins TRBV4-2 to TRBJ2-7, with 14 bases identical to TRBD2. CDR1 is LGHNA and CDR2 is YNFKEQ in the germline V gene. V trimming: 2 bases; J trimming: 0 bases; junction bases outside the gene matches: 3. This CDR3 comprises 17 residues.

This clone was detected only once. The chain has TRBV5-4 and TRBJ1-1, with 8 bases fitting TRBD1. V was pared by 0 bases and J by 5 bases, with 6 bases of the junction left unmatched. The CDR3 is made up of 15 amino acids. Germline lookup yields CDR1 SGHNT and CDR2 YYREEE (reference sequence). In DNA, the CDR3 is TGTGCCAGCAGCTTGGCAGGACAGGGATGGACTGAAGCTTTCTTT. This sequence encodes CASSLAGQGWTEAFF.

This chain joins TRBV6-1 and TRBJ2-1, with 7 positions matching TRBD1. CDR3 length: 14 residues. Germline V gene data show CDR1 as MNHNS and CDR2 as SASEGT. The junction had 6 bases not matched to a gene; V was cut back by 3 bases and J by 7 bases. The chain's CDR3 is CASSENRGPNEQFF. As DNA, the CDR3 is TGTGCCAGCAGTGAGAACAGGGGACCAAATGAGCAGTTCTTC.